The clone carrying this T cell receptor beta chain was recorded a few times. The antigen remains unidentified. TCRdb processed the 5' RACE reads anew with MiXCR; each CDR3 protein has one entry. This sample has about 800,000 distinct CDR3 sequences, with about 11% found just once. These data belong to a study of CD8 T cells in ankylosing spondylitis. Study outcomes and limitations: Blood of patients with ankylosing spondylitis appeared to be characterized by a TCR beta motif of roughly eight highly homologous variants.

V dropped 5 bases and J dropped 2; count of bases not matched to a gene: 9. The CDR3 spans 14 residues. Germline CDR1 is DFQATT and CDR2 is SNEGSKA (reference sequence). Sequenced input: blood, either unsorted or a sorted T cell fraction (not recorded which). This chain uses TRBV20-1 with TRBJ2-7; TRBD1 matches at 7 bases. The TCR originated in a male donor with ankylosing spondylitis. This CDR3 is CSALVHRGAYEQYF. The DNA for the CDR3 is TGCAGTGCTCTTGTCCACAGGGGCGCCTACGAGCAGTACTTC.